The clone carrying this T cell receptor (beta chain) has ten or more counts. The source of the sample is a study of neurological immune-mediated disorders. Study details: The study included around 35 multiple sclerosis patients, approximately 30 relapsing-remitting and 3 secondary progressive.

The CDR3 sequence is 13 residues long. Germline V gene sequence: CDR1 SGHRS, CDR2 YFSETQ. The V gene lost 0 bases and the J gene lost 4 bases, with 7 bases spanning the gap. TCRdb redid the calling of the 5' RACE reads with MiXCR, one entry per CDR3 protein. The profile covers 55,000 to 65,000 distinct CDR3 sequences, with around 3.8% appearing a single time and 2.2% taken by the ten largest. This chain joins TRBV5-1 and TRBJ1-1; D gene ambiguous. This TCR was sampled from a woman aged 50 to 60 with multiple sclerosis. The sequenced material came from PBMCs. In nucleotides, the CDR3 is TGCGCCAGCAGCTTGGATCTTGGCACTGAAGCTTTCTTT. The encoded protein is CASSLDLGTEAFF.